This T cell receptor beta chain was identified in a study of shared clonotypes between healthy human individuals. Broader study findings: The study found lower generation probabilities in non-shared clonotypes than in those shared by all four donors. It was observed that roughly 4.8% of naive CD4 clonotypes were shared across a few donors. Sampling used blood alone; tissue repertoires probably differ.

Worth noting for this clone: Its antigen is as yet unknown.

It was CD45RO-negative cells, positively selected for CCR7, that made up naive CD8 cells, with terminally differentiated effector memory CD45RA+ cells excluded. The repertoire was sequenced with immunoSEQ multiplex PCR; TCRdb's copy has only in-frame clones and lacks some. The sample records around 2.1 million clones, about 92% being singletons. V lost 5 bases and J lost 0, with 11 bases in between. The CDR3 contains 15 residues. Germline V gene data show CDR1 as MDHEN and CDR2 as SYDVKM. The sequence came from a man between 18 and 35 years old in good health. Some clones in this sample may be carry-over from other donors' samples. The rearrangement joins TRBV28 to TRBJ2-4; D call uncertain. The sequenced sample consisted of naive CD8+ T cells from PBMCs. CDR3 protein: CASSPWTLAKNIQYF. The CDR3 coding sequence is TGTGCCAGCAGTCCATGGACCCTAGCCAAAAACATTCAGTACTTC. Full variable domain (missing parts from reference TRBV28 and TRBJ2-4): DVKVTQSSRYLVKRTGEKVFLECVQDMDHENMFWYRQDPGLGLRLIYFSYDVKMKEKGDIPEGYSVSREKKERFSLILESASTNQTSMYLCASSPWTLAKNIQYFGAGTRLSVL.